These 6 T cell receptor beta chains share one sample of origin, sequenced in a study of blood T cell repertoires in COVID-19. The method was immunoSEQ multiplex PCR; TCRdb's version includes in-frame clones alone and lacks a portion of them. This table holds tens of thousands of clones, about 85% found once. What was sequenced was peripheral blood. Every receptor here comes from a human donor in a cohort sampled during active COVID-19.

The chain links TRBV30 to TRBJ2-1, with D maybe TRBD1 (5 bases). Germline V lookup: CDR1 GTSNPN, CDR2 SVGIG (reference sequence). This CDR3 is built from 14 residues. V was clipped by 5 bases and J by 8 bases, with 19 bases between them. The CDR3 DNA follows: TGTGCCTGGTTGCGGCCGGATTGGGGCGATGAGCAGTTCTTC. This translates into CAWLRPDWGDEQFF.

This clone was seen just once. This sequence joins TRBV5-1 and TRBJ2-3, with D possibly being TRBD2 (5 bases). CDR1 and CDR2 from the germline V gene are SGHRS and YFSETQ. The CDR3 runs to 14 residues. Trimming cost V 2 bases and J 6 bases, with 13 bases left between them. This chain's CDR3 is CASSLNPGKDTQYF. As DNA, the CDR3 is TGCGCCAGCAGCTTAAATCCGGGGAAGGATACGCAGTATTTT. The full variable domain, with the rest looked up from reference TRBV5-1 and TRBJ2-3, is KAGVTQTPRYLIKTRGQQVTLSCSPISGHRSVSWYQQTPGQGLQFLFEYFSETQRNKGNFPGRFSGRQFSNSRSEMNVSTLELGDSALYLCASSLNPGKDTQYFGPGTRLTVL.

The rearrangement joins TRBV29-1 to TRBJ1-1, with D perhaps TRBD1 (6 bases). Germline V gives CDR1 SQVTM, CDR2 ANQGSEA. This CDR3 is built from 13 residues. The V gene lost 7 bases and the J gene lost 5 bases, with 17 bases spanning the gap. For the CDR3, the DNA is TGCAGCGCCCCTATGGGGCAGGGGACTGAAGCTTTCTTT. The encoded protein is CSAPMGQGTEAFF.

V is TRBV7-9 and J is TRBJ1-2, with D unclear. Per germline, CDR1 SEHNR and CDR2 FQNEAQ (reference sequence). Trimming removed 2 bases at V and 4 bases at J, with 11 bases between. The CDR3 extends over 14 amino acids. The CDR3 DNA reads TGTGCCAGCAGCTTACTGGCAAGATCCTATGGCTACACCTTC. Amino acids: CASSLLARSYGYTF.

This chain joins TRBV3-1 (or the pseudogene TRBV3-2) and TRBJ2-7; 8 nucleotides agree with TRBD2. Germline V gene sequence: CDR1 LGHDT, CDR2 YNNKEL (reference sequence). The J segment lost 2 bases and the V segment lost 4 bases, leaving 7 bases of the junction unmatched. The CDR3 totals 15 residues. CDR3 DNA: TGTGCCAGCAGCCGAGACGGGACTAGGGCCTACGAGCAGTACTTC. Its translation: CASSRDGTRAYEQYF.

The rearrangement uses TRBV30 and TRBJ1-3, with 8 bases identical to TRBD1. Looked up from germline, CDR1 is GTSNPN and CDR2 is SVGIG (reference sequence). The CDR3 loop spans 15 amino acids. V lost 1 base, J lost 0 bases, and 2 bases stayed unmatched. CDR3 nucleotides: TGTGCCTGGAGTGATGGGACAGGCTCTGGAAACACCATATATTTT. The encoded protein is CAWSDGTGSGNTIYF. The whole variable domain, filled in from reference TRBV30 and TRBJ1-3, reads SQTIHQWPATLVQPVGSPLSLECTVEGTSNPNLYWYRQAAGRGLQLLFYSVGIGQISSEVPQNLSASRPQDRQFILSSKKLLLSDSGFYLCAWSDGTGSGNTIYFGEGSWLTVV.